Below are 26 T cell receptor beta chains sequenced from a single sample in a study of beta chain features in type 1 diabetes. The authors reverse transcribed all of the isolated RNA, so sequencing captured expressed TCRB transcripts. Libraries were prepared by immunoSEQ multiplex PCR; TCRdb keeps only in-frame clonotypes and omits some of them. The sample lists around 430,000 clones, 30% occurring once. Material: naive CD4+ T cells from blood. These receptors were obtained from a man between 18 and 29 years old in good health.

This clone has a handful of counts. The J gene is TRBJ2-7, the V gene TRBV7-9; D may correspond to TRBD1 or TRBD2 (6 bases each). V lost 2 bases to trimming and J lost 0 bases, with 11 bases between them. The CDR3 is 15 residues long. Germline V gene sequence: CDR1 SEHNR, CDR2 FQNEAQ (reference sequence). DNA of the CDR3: TGTGCCAGCAGCTTACCGGGGGCAATCTCCTACGAGCAGTACTTC. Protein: CASSLPGAISYEQYF.

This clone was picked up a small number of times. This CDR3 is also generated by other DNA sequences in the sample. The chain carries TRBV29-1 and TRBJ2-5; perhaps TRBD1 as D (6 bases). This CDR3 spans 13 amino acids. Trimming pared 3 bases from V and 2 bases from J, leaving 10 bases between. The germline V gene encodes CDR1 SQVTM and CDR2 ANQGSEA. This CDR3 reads CSVDRGGQETQYF. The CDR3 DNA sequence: TGCAGCGTTGACAGGGGCGGTCAAGAGACCCAGTACTTC.

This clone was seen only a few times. CDR3 bases: TGTGCCACCAGCAGAGTTCTAGACAGGTTCACTGAAGCTTTCTTT. Translation gives CATSRVLDRFTEAFF. The J gene is TRBJ1-1, the V gene TRBV15; tentatively, D is TRBD1 (6 bases). The CDR3 has 15 amino acids. Trimming left V 1 base short and J 4 bases short, with 13 bases between. The germline CDR1 and CDR2 sequences are LNHNV and YYDKDF (reference sequence). The complete variable domain, with remaining parts taken from reference TRBV15 and TRBJ1-1, reads DAMVIQNPRYQVTQFGKPVTLSCSQTLNHNVMYWYQQKSSQAPKLLFHYYDKDFNNEADTPDNFQSRRPNTSFCFLDIRSPGLGDTAMYLCATSRVLDRFTEAFFGQGTRLTVV.

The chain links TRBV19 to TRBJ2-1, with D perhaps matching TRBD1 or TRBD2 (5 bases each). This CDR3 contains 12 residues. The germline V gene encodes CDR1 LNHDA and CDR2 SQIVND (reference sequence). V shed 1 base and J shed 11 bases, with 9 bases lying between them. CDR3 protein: CASSIGSGQQFF. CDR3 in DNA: TGTGCCAGTAGTATAGGGTCGGGGCAGCAGTTCTTC.

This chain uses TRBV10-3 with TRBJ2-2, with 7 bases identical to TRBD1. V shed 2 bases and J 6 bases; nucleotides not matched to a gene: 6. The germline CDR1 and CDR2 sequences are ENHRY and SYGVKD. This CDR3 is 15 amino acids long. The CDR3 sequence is CAISESDRDAGELFF. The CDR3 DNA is TGTGCCATCAGTGAGAGCGACAGGGATGCCGGGGAGCTGTTTTTT.

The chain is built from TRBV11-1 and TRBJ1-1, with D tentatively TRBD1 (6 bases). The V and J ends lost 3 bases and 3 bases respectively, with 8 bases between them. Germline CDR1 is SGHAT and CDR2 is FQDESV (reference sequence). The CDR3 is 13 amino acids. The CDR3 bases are TGTGCCAGCAGCTTTACAGGGCACACTGAAGCTTTCTTT. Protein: CASSFTGHTEAFF.

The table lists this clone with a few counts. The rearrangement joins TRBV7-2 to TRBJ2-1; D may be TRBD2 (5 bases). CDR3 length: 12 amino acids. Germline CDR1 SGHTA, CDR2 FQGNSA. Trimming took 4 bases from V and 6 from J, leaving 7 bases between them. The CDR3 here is CASSSTSNEQFF. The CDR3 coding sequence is TGTGCCAGCAGCTCTACTAGCAATGAGCAGTTCTTC.

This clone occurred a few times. CDR3 in DNA: TGTGCCAGCAGCTTAAAGGCGGGGGCGCAATACATTCAGTACTTC. Translated, it gives CASSLKAGAQYIQYF. The chain couples TRBV7-9 to TRBJ2-4; tentative D call: TRBD2 (7 bases). CDR1 is SEHNR, CDR2 FQNEAQ, per germline (reference sequence). With 2 bases removed from V and 8 bases from J, the gap between germline ends came to 16 bases. The CDR3 has 15 residues.

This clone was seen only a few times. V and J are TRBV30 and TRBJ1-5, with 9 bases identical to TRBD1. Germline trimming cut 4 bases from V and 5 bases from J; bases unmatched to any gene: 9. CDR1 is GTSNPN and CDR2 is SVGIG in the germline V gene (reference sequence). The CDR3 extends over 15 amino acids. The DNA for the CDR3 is TGTGCCTGGATCGGCACAGGGGGCCTTTATCAGCCCCAGCATTTT. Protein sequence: CAWIGTGGLYQPQHF.

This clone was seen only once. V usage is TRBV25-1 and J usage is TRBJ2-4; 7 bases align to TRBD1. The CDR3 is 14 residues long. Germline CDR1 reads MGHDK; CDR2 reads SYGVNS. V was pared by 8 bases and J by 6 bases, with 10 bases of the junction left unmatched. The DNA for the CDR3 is TGTGCCAGCCGCGAGGGACAGCTCCTAAACATTCAGTACTTC. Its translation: CASREGQLLNIQYF.

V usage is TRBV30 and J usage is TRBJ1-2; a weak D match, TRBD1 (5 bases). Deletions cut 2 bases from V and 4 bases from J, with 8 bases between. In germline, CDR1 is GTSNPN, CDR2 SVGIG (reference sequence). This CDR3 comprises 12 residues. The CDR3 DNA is TGTGCCTGGAGTACGGGGCTCTATGGCTACACCTTC. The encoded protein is CAWSTGLYGYTF.

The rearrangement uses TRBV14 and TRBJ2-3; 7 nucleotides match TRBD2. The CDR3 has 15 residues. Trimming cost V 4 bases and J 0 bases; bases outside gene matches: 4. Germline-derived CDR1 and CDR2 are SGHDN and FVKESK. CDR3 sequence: CASSPPGGSTDTQYF. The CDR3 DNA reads TGTGCCAGCAGCCCGCCGGGGGGTAGCACAGATACGCAGTATTTT.

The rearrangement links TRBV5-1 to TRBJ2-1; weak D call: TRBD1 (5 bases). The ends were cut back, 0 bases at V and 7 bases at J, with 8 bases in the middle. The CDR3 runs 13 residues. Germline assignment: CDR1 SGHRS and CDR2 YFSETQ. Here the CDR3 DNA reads TGCGCCAGCAGCTTGGGGGGCCGAAATGAGCAGTTCTTC. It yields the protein CASSLGGRNEQFF.

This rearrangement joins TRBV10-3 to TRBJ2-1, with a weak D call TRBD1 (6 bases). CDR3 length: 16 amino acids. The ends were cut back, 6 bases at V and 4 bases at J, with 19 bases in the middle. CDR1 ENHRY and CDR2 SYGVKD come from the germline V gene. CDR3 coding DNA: TGTGCCATCAGCAGGGGCGAGGGACCGTCATACAATGAGCAGTTCTTC. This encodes CAISRGEGPSYNEQFF.

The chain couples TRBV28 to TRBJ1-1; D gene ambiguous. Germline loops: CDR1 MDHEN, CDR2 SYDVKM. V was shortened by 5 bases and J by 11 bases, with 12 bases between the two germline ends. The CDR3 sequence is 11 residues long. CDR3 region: CASSPAMGAFF. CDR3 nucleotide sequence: TGTGCCAGCAGTCCAGCAATGGGGGCTTTCTTT.

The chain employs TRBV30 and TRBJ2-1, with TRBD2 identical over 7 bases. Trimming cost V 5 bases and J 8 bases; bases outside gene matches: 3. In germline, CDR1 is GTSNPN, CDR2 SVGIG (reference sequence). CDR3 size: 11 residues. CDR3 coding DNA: TGTGCCTGGGCGGGAGTGGATGAGCAGTTCTTC. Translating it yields CAWAGVDEQFF.

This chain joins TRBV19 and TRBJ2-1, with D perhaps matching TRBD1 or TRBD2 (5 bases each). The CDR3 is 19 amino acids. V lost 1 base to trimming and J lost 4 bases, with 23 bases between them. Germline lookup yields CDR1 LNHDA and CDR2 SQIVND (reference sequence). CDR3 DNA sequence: TGTGCCAGTAGTATAGTCCGGGACCCCCTCGACCCTTTGTACAATGAGCAGTTCTTC. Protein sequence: CASSIVRDPLDPLYNEQFF.

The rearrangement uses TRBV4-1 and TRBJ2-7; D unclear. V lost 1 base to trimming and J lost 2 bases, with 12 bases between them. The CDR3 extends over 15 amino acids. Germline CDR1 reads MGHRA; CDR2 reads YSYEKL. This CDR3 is CASSQADASTYEQYF. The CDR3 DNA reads TGCGCCAGCAGCCAAGCGGACGCGTCTACCTACGAGCAGTACTTC.

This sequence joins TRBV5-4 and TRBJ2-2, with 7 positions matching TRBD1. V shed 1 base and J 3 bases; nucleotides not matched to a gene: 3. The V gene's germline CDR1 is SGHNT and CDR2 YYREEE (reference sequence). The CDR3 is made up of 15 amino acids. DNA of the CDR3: TGTGCCAGCAGCTTGTTAACAGGGGACACCGGGGAGCTGTTTTTT. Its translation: CASSLLTGDTGELFF.

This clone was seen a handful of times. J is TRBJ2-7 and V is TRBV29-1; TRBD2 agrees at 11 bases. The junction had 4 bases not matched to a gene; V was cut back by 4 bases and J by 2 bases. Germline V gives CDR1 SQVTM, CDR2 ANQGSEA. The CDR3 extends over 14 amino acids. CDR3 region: CSVVGTSGTYEQYF. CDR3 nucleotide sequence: TGCAGCGTTGTCGGGACTAGCGGTACCTACGAGCAGTACTTC.

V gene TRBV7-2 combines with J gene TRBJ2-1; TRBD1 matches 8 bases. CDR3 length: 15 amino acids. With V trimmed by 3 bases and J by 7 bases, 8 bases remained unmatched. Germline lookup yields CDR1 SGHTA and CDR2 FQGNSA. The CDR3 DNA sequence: TGTGCCAGCAGCTTGGCCCCGGACAGGGTTAATGAGCAGTTCTTC. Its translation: CASSLAPDRVNEQFF.

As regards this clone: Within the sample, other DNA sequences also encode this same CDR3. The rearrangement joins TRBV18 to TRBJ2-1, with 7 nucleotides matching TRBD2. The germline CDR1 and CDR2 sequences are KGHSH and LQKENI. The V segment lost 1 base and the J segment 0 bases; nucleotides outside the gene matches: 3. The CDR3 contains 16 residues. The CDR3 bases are TGTGCCAGCTCACCACAGGGCGGGAGCTCCTACAATGAGCAGTTCTTC. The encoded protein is CASSPQGGSSYNEQFF.

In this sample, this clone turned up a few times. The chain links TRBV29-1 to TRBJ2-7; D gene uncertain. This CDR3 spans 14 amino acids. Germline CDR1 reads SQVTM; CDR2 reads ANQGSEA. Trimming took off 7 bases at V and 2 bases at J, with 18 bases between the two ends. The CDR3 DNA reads TGCAGCGCTGGGTCCCAGAATGCCCCCTACGAGCAGTACTTC. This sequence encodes CSAGSQNAPYEQYF.

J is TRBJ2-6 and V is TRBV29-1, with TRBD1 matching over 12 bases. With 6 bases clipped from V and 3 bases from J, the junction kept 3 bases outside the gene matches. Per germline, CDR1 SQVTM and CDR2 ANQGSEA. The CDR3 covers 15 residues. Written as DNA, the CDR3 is TGCAGCGTAGGGACAGGGGGCGTTGGGGCCAACGTCCTGACTTTC. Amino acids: CSVGTGGVGANVLTF. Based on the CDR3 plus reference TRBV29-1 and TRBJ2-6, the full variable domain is SAVISQKPSRDICQRGTSLTIQCQVDSQVTMMFWYRQQPGQSLTLIATANQGSEATYESGFVIDKFPISRPNLTFSTLTVSNMSPEDSSIYLCSVGTGGVGANVLTFGAGSRLTVL.

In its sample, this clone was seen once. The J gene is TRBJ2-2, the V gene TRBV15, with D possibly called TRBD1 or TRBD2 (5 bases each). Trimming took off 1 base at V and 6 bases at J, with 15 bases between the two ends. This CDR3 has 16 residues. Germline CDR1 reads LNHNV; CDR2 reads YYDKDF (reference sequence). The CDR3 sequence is CATSRGGRAFSGELFF. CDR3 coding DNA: TGTGCCACCAGCAGAGGGGGACGAGCATTCTCCGGGGAGCTGTTTTTT.

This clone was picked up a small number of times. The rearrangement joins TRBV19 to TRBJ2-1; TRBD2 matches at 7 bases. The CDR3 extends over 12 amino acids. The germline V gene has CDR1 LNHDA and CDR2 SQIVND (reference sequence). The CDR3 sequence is CATSPSHNEQFF. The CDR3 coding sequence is TGTGCGACTAGCCCGAGCCACAATGAGCAGTTCTTC. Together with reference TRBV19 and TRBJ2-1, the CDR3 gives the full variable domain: DGGITQSPKYLFRKEGQNVTLSCEQNLNHDAMYWYRQDPGQGLRLIYYSQIVNDFQKGDIAEGYSVSREKKESFPLTVTSAQKNPTAFYLCATSPSHNEQFFGPGTRLTVL.